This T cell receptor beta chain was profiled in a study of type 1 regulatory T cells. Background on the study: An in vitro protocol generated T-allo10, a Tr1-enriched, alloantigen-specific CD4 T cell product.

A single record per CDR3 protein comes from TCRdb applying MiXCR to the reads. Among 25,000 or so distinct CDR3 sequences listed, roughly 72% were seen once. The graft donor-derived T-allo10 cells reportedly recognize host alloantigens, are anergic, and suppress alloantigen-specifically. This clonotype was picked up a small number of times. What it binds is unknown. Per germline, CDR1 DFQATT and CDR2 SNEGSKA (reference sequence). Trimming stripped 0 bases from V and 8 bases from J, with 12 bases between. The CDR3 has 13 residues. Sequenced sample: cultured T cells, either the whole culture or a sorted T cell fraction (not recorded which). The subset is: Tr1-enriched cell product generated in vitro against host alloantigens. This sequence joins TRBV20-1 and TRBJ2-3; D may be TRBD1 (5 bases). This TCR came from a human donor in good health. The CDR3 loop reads CSARDLGRGTQYF. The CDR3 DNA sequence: TGCAGTGCTAGAGATCTGGGGCGAGGTACGCAGTATTTT.